Below, one T cell receptor beta chain is given with its context. In the source study's methods: Reference gene primer amplification gave estimated nucleated cell counts. Assay: immunoSEQ multiplex PCR; the TCRdb copy retains only in-frame clones and omits some. From that table come the V and J calls and clone size; the DNA was used to work out D and trimming. The sample gives about 310,000 clones, around 86% of which show up once; 1% is in the top ten. This sample was taken from a study of blood T cell repertoires in COVID-19. This CDR3 has 15 amino acids. With 6 bases clipped from V and 6 bases from J, the junction kept 12 bases outside the gene matches. Germline values: CDR1 LNHNV, CDR2 YYDKDF (reference sequence).

This chain joins TRBV15 and TRBJ2-7; 9 bases fit TRBD1. Sample: peripheral blood. This clonotype was sampled from a middle-aged man with active or convalescent COVID-19. CDR3 region: CATSTGTTGGTEQYF. The CDR3 DNA sequence: TGTGCCACCAGTACAGGAACGACAGGGGGTACCGAGCAGTACTTC.